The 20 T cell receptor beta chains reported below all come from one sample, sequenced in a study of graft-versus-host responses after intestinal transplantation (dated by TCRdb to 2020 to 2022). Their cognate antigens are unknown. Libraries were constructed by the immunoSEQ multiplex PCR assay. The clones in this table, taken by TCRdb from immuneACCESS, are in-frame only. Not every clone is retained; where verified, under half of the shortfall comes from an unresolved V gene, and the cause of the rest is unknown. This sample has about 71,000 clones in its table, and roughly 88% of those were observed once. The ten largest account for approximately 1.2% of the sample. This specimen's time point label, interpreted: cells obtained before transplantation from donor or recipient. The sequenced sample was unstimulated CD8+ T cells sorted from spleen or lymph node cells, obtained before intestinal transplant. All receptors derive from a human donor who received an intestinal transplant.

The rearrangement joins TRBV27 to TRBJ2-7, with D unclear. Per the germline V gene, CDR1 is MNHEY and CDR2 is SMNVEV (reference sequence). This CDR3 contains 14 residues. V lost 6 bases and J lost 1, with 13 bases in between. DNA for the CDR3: TGTGCCAGCAGCCTATCCGACAAGTCCTACGAGCAGTACTTC. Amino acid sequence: CASSLSDKSYEQYF.

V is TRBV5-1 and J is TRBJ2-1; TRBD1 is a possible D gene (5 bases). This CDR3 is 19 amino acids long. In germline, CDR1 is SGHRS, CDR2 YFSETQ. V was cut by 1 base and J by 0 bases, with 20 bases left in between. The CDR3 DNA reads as TGCGCCAGCAGCTTGTTTGGGCAGGGCCCGAGGAGCTCCTACAATGAGCAGTTCTTC. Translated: CASSLFGQGPRSSYNEQFF.

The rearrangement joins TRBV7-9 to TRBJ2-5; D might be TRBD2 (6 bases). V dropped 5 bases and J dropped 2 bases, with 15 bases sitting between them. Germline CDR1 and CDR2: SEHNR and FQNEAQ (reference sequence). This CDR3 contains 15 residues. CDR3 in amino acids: CASSPLWREQETQYF. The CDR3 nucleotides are TGTGCCAGCAGCCCACTCTGGAGGGAGCAAGAGACCCAGTACTTC.

CDR3 nucleotide sequence: TGTGCCAGCAGTTTCCAGGCTAACACTGAAGCTTTCTTT. It encodes CASSFQANTEAFF. This chain connects TRBV6-5 to TRBJ1-1; D gene ambiguous. The CDR3 length is 13 residues. Germline CDR1 MNHEY, CDR2 SVGAGI. The V end lost 4 bases, the J end lost 2 bases, and 8 bases lay between the germline ends.

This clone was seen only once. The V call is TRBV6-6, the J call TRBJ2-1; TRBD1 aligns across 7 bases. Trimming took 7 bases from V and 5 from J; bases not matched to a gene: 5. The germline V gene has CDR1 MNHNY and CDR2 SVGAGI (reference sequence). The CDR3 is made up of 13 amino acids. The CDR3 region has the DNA TGTGCCAGCACGACAGGGTGGAACAATGAGCAGTTCTTC. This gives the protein CASTTGWNNEQFF.

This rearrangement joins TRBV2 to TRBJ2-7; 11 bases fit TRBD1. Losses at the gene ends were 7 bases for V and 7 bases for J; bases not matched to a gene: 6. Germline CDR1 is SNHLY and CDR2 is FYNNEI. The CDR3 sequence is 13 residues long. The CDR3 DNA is TGTGCCAGCAAGGGGACAGGGGGGTTGGAGCAGTACTTC. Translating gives CASKGTGGLEQYF.

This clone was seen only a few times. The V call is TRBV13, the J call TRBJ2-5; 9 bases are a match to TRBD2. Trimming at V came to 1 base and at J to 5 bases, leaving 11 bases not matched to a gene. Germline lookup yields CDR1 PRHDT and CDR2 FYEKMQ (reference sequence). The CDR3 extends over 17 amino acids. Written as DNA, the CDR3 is TGTGCCAGCAGCTTAGATCGCGGGACTAGCTGGGGGGAGACCCAGTACTTC. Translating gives CASSLDRGTSWGETQYF.

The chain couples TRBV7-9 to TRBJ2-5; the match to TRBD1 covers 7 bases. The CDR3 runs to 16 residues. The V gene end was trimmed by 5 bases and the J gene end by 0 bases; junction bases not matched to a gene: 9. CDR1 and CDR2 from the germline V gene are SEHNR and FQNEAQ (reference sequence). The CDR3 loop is CASSPPWTGNQETQYF. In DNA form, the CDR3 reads TGTGCCAGCAGCCCACCCTGGACAGGCAACCAAGAGACCCAGTACTTC.

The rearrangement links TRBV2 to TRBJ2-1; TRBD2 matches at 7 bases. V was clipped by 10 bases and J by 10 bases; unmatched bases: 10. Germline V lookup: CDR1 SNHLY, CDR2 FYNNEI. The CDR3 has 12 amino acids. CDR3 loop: CATQSGGDEQFF. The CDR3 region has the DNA TGTGCCACCCAATCTGGGGGGGACGAGCAGTTCTTC.

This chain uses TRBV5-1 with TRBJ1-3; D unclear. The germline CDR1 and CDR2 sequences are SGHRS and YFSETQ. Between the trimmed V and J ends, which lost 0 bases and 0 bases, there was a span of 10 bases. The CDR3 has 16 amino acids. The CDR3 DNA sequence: TGCGCCAGCAGCTTGGATATGGGCAACTCTGGAAACACCATATATTTT. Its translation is CASSLDMGNSGNTIYF.

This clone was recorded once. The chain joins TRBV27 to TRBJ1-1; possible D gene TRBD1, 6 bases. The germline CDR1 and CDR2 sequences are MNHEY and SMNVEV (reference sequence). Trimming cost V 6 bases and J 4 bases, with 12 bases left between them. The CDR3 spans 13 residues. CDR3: CASSPQGTTEAFF. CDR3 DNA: TGTGCCAGCAGCCCACAGGGAACCACTGAAGCTTTCTTT.

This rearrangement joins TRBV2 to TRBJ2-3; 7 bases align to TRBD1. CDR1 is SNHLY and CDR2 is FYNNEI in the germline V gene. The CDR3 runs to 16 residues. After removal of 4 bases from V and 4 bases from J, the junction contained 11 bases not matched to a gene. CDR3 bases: TGTGCCAGCAGTGGGGAAGGGGGCCGATCCGCAGATACGCAGTATTTT. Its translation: CASSGEGGRSADTQYF.

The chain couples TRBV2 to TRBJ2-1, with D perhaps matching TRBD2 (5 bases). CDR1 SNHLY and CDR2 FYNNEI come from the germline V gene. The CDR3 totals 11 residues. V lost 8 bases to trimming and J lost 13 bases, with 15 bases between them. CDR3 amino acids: CASLDGVKQFF. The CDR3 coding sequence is TGTGCCAGCTTGGACGGGGTCAAACAGTTCTTC.

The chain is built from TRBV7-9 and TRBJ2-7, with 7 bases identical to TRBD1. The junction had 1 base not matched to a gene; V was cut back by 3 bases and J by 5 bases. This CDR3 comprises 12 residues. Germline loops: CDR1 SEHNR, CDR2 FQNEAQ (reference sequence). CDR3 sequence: CASSLTGNEQYF. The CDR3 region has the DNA TGTGCCAGCAGCTTGACAGGGAACGAGCAGTACTTC.

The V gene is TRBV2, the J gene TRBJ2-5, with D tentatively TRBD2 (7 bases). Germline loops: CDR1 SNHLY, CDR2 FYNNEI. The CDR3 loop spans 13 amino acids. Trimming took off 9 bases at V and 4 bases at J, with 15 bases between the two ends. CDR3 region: CASGGGRGETQYF. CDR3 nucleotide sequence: TGTGCCAGTGGGGGGGGCCGGGGAGAGACCCAGTACTTC.

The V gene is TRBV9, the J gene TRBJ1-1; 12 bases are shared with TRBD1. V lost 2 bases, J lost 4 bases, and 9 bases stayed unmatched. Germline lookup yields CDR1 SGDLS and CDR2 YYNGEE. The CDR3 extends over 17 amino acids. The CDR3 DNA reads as TGTGCCAGCAGCGTCTCCGGGACAGGGGGCCGGGGCACTGAAGCTTTCTTT. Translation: CASSVSGTGGRGTEAFF.

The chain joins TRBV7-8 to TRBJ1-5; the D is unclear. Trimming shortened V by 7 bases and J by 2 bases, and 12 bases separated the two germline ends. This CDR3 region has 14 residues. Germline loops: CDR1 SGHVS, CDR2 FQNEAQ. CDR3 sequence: CASKRGSGNQPQHF. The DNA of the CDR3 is TGTGCCAGCAAGAGAGGTTCGGGCAATCAGCCCCAGCATTTT.

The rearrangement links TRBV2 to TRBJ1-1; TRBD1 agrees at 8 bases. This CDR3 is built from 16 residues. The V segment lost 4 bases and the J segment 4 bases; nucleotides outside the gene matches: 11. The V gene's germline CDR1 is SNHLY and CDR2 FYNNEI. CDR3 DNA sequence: TGTGCCAGCAGTGGACCCGACAGGGGCGTTTCCACTGAAGCTTTCTTT. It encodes CASSGPDRGVSTEAFF. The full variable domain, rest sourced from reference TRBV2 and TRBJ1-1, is EPEVTQTPSHQVTQMGQEVILRCVPISNHLYFYWYRQILGQKVEFLVSFYNNEISEKSEIFDDQFSVERPDGSNFTLKIRSTKLEDSAMYFCASSGPDRGVSTEAFFGQGTRLTVV.

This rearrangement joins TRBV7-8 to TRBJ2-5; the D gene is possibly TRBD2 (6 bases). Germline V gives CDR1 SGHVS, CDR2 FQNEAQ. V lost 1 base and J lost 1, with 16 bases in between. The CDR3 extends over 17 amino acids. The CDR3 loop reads CASSLVEAGLPQETQYF. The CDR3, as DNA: TGTGCCAGCAGCTTAGTTGAGGCGGGGCTGCCCCAAGAGACCCAGTACTTC.

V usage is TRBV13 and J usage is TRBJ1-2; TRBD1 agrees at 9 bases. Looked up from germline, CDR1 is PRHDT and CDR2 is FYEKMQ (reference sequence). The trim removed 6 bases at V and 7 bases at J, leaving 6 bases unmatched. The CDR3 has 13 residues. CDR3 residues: CASSWGQGGGYTF. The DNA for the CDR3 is TGTGCCAGCAGTTGGGGACAGGGTGGTGGCTACACCTTC.